This T cell receptor (beta chain) was sequenced for a study of OX40 agonist ivuxolimab in advanced cancers. Across the whole study: Dose-escalation patients suffered from hepatocellular carcinoma, melanoma, renal cell or head and neck cancer. Overall study results and limits: Expanded peripheral T cell antigen specificity was not determined. At 0.1 to 3.0 mg/kg, clonal expansion of CD4+ and CD8+ blood T cells had occurred by week 6.

This clone was picked up one time. Its cognate antigen is unknown. V was clipped by 4 bases and J by 2 bases; unmatched bases: 6. CDR1 and CDR2 from the germline V gene are SGHNT and YYREEE (reference sequence). This CDR3 is built from 15 residues. Autoimmune disease history or systemic immunosuppression was exclusionary. Generated by immunoSEQ multiplex PCR, the TCRdb table keeps only in-frame clones and is missing some. The sample has tens of thousands of clones; nearly 90% are singletons. The TCR was taken from an adult with an advanced solid tumor such as melanoma, head and neck, liver or kidney cancer. The sequences come from CD4+ or CD8+ T cells sorted from blood, collected in a trial of the OX40 agonist ivuxolimab. This chain uses TRBV5-4 with TRBJ2-5; 9 bases fit TRBD1. The DNA of the CDR3 is TGTGCCAGCAGCCGCACAGGGGGCTGGCAAGAGACCCAGTACTTC. It translates to CASSRTGGWQETQYF.